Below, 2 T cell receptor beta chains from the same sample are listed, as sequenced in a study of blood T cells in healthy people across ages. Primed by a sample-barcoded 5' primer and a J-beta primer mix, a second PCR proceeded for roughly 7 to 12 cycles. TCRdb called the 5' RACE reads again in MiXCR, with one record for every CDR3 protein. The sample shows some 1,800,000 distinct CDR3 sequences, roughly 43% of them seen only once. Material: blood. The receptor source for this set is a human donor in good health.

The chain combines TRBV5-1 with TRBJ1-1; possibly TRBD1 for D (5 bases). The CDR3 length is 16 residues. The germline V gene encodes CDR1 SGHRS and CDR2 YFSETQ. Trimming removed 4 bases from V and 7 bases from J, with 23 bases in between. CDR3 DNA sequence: TGCGCCAGCAGCGGGGCCACAGTGAGTATGGTGAATGAAGCTTTCTTT. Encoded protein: CASSGATVSMVNEAFF.

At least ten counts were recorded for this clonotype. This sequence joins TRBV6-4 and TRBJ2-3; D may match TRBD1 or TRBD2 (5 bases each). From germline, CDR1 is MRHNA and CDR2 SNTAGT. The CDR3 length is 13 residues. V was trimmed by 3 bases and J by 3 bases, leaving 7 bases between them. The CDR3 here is CASSEGVTDTQYF. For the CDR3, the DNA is TGTGCCAGCAGTGAGGGGGTAACAGATACGCAGTATTTT.